These 14 T cell receptor beta chains were sequenced from one sample in a study of shared clonotypes between healthy human individuals. TCRdb keeps only in-frame clones here, not all; method: immunoSEQ multiplex PCR. The table records approximately 99,000 clones, under 70% of them present only once. The sample comprised memory CD8+ T cells sorted from blood. Subset specified: CD45RO+ cells pooled with CCR7-negative TemRA cells. Receptors originate from a woman between 25 and 40 years old in good health.

V gene TRBV11-2 combines with J gene TRBJ2-7, with 7 bases that match TRBD2. The CDR3 contains 15 residues. Per germline, CDR1 SGHAT and CDR2 FQNNGV. V was pared by 5 bases and J by 0 bases, with 7 bases of the junction left unmatched. CDR3 nucleotides: TGTGCCAGCAGCGGCATCAGCGGGGCCTCCTACGAGCAGTACTTC. Protein: CASSGISGASYEQYF.

Turning to this clone: This sample also contains other DNA sequences that code for the same CDR3. The J gene is TRBJ2-7, the V gene TRBV5-1; 9 positions agree with TRBD1. Trimming cost V 4 bases and J 2 bases; bases outside gene matches: 4. This CDR3 region has 14 residues. CDR1 and CDR2 (germline): SGHRS, YFSETQ. The CDR3 DNA reads TGCGCCAGCAGCCTGGGACAGGGTCCCTACGAGCAGTACTTC. It specifies CASSLGQGPYEQYF.

This chain connects TRBV4-1 to TRBJ2-1, with D tentatively TRBD2 (7 bases). This CDR3 spans 16 amino acids. Deletions cut 3 bases from V and 6 bases from J, with 18 bases between. In germline, CDR1 is MGHRA, CDR2 YSYEKL. CDR3 loop: CASSQRGGGSPNEQFF. CDR3 sequence (DNA): TGCGCCAGCAGCCAGAGGGGGGGCGGGAGTCCCAATGAGCAGTTCTTC.

The chain uses TRBV4-1 and TRBJ1-1; D not resolved. CDR1 is MGHRA, CDR2 YSYEKL, per germline. The CDR3 extends over 12 amino acids. V shed 0 bases and J shed 4 bases, with 3 bases lying between them. In DNA, the CDR3 is TGCGCCAGCAGCCAAGAGCCCACTGAAGCTTTCTTT. It yields the protein CASSQEPTEAFF.

The rearrangement uses TRBV15 and TRBJ2-7; a possible D gene is TRBD1 (6 bases). The CDR3 is made up of 13 amino acids. The V gene lost 7 bases and the J gene lost 5 bases, with 15 bases spanning the gap. The germline V gene encodes CDR1 LNHNV and CDR2 YYDKDF (reference sequence). In DNA, the CDR3 is TGTGCCACCACGAACCTACAGGGCCACGAGCAGTACTTC. Its protein is CATTNLQGHEQYF.

The chain uses TRBV19 and TRBJ2-7; TRBD1 is a possible D gene (6 bases). V was clipped by 5 bases and J by 4 bases, with 12 bases between them. The CDR3 consists of 13 residues. Looked up from germline, CDR1 is LNHDA and CDR2 is SQIVND (reference sequence). CDR3 protein: CASSPFQGYEQYF. CDR3 bases: TGTGCCAGTAGTCCCTTTCAGGGGTACGAGCAGTACTTC.

This clone came up a few times. The CDR3 DNA is TGTGCCAGCAGTTACGGGGACTTCTCCTACGAGCAGTACTTC. Its translation is CASSYGDFSYEQYF. The chain couples TRBV6-6 to TRBJ2-7, with TRBD2 as a possible D gene (6 bases). Germline V gives CDR1 MNHNY, CDR2 SVGAGI (reference sequence). This CDR3 region has 14 residues. Deletions cut 2 bases from V and 0 bases from J, with 8 bases between.

This clone came up once. The rearrangement uses TRBV7-9 and TRBJ2-7; D is ambiguous. The germline CDR1 and CDR2 sequences are SEHNR and FQNEAQ (reference sequence). This CDR3 is 12 amino acids long. Trimming took off 6 bases at V and 4 bases at J, with 10 bases between the two ends. CDR3 sequence: CASSHIPYEQYF. The CDR3, as DNA: TGTGCCAGCAGTCATATCCCGTACGAGCAGTACTTC.

The genes are TRBV7-9 and TRBJ2-7; no clear D gene. V lost 5 bases and J lost 4, with 6 bases in between. Germline V gene sequence: CDR1 SEHNR, CDR2 FQNEAQ (reference sequence). This CDR3 comprises 11 residues. The CDR3 loop reads CASSPLYEQYF. The CDR3 DNA reads TGTGCCAGCAGCCCCCTGTACGAGCAGTACTTC.

This clone was picked up a small number of times. Here the CDR3 DNA reads TGTGCCAGCAGTGCGGGACCGGACTACAATGAGCAGTTCTTC. Translation: CASSAGPDYNEQFF. The rearrangement links TRBV6-1 to TRBJ2-1; D tentatively fits TRBD1 or TRBD2 (5 bases each). V was pared by 4 bases and J by 3 bases, with 10 bases between. The CDR3 runs 14 residues. Germline CDR1 MNHNS, CDR2 SASEGT.

This clone showed up just once. This sequence joins TRBV7-8 and TRBJ2-4; a possible D gene is TRBD1 (5 bases). In germline, CDR1 is SGHVS, CDR2 FQNEAQ. There are 18 residues in the CDR3. Trimming left V 4 bases short and J 9 bases short, with 28 bases between. The CDR3 spells CASSSDALTRTTVGIQYF. CDR3 nucleotide sequence: TGTGCCAGCAGCTCCGACGCCCTTACCAGAACGACAGTCGGCATTCAGTACTTC. Full variable domain (missing parts from reference TRBV7-8 and TRBJ2-4): GAGVSQSPRYKVAKRGQDVALRCDPISGHVSLFWYQQALGQGPEFLTYFQNEAQLDKSGLPSDRFFAERPEGSVSTLKIQRTQQEDSAVYLCASSSDALTRTTVGIQYFGAGTRLSVL.

The chain combines TRBV4-2 with TRBJ2-3, with 10 bases aligning to TRBD2. The CDR3 runs to 18 residues. Trimming took 1 base from V and 2 from J; bases not matched to a gene: 9. Germline V gene lookup returns CDR1 LGHNA and CDR2 YNFKEQ. Here the CDR3 DNA reads TGTGCCAGCAGCCAAGGGTCCCAAGGACTAGCGGTCACAGATACGCAGTATTTT. It codes for CASSQGSQGLAVTDTQYF.

This clone was detected once. The chain uses TRBV6-5 and TRBJ1-2, with D uncertain. In germline, CDR1 is MNHEY, CDR2 SVGAGI. V dropped 0 bases and J dropped 6 bases, with 11 bases sitting between them. This CDR3 has 14 amino acids. In DNA form, the CDR3 reads TGTGCCAGCAGTTACTCGACGGAAAGTCATGGCTACACCTTC. Translation: CASSYSTESHGYTF.

The chain is built from TRBV27 and TRBJ2-3; D assignment may be TRBD1 or TRBD2 (6 bases each). V dropped 5 bases and J dropped 0 bases, with 12 bases sitting between them. This CDR3 spans 15 amino acids. Germline V gives CDR1 MNHEY, CDR2 SMNVEV (reference sequence). CDR3 loop: CASSGGTLSTDTQYF. The CDR3 nucleotides read TGTGCCAGCAGTGGCGGGACACTTAGCACAGATACGCAGTATTTT.